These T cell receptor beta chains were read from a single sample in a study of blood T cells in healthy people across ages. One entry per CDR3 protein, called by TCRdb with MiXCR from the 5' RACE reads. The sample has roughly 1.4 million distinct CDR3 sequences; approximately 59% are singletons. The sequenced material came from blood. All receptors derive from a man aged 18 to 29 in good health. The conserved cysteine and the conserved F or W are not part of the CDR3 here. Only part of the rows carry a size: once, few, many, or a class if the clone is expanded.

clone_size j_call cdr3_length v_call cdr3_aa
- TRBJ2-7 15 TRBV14 ASSQELAGGRTYEQY
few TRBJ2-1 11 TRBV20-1 SARISDYNEQF
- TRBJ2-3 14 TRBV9 ASSVGVNSRTDTQY
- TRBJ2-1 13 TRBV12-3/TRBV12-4 ASRQTGTSYNEQF
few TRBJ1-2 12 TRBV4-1 ASRTWGANYGYT
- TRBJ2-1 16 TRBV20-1 SASPDLGVFGGYNEQF
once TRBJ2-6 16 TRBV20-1 SARTSGLAASGANVLT
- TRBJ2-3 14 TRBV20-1 SVRTSGRALPDTQY
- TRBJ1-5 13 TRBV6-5 ASSSRTGRSQPQH
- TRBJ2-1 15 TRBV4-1 ASSQTALAGSYNEQF
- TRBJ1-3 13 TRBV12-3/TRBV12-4 ASTLGQISGNTIY
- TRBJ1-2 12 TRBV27 ASSLEAGVYGYT
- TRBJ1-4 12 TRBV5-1 ASARDRADEKLF
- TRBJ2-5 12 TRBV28 ASSLQDFQETQY
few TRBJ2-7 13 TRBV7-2 ASSLGGGFSYEQY
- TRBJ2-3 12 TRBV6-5 ATQQDHAPDTQY
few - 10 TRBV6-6 ASTSEVVEQY
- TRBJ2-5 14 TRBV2 ASSESGSGTQETQY
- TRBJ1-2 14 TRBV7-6 ASENILGQGGYGYT
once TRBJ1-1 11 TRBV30 AWRVNMNTEAF
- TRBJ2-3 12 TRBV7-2 ASSFGGHEDTQY
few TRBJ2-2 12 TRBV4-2 ASSQEPRLGELF
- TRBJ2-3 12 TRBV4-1 ASSQLGPRDTQY
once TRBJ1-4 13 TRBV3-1 ASSQEQGGTEKLF
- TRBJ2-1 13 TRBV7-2 ASSWPLAGINEQF